The rows below give T cell receptor beta chains drawn from one sample of a study of OX40 agonist ivuxolimab in advanced cancers. The table came from immunoSEQ multiplex PCR; TCRdb's copy has only in-frame clones and leaves some out. The sample comprises approximately 54,000 clones, approximately 91% of which are singletons, and 3% to 4% rests with the top ten. This specimen was CD4+ or CD8+ T cells sorted from blood, taken in a trial of the OX40 agonist ivuxolimab. Source of these receptors: an adult with an advanced solid tumor such as melanoma, head and neck, liver or kidney cancer. CDR3s include the opening cysteine and the closing phenylalanine or tryptophan. A D gene is named only where the DNA matches it firmly. For some rows the clone size is stated as once, few or many, or as a class when expanded; others skip it.

clone size,D gene,J gene,V gene,CDR3 DNA,CDR3 protein
once,-,TRBJ2-1,TRBV2,TGTGCCAGCAGGAAAGGTCAGGGGTTCTCGGATGAGCAGTTCTTC,CASRKGQGFSDEQFF
once,TRBD1,TRBJ1-3,TRBV5-4,TGTGCCAGCAGCTTGGGAGGGACAGGGTCAGACACCATATATTTT,CASSLGGTGSDTIYF
-,-,TRBJ1-4,TRBV6-5,TGTGCCAGCAGTTACACAAACACAGGGTTGGGCGAAAAACTGTTTTTT,CASSYTNTGLGEKLFF
-,-,TRBJ2-5,TRBV5-6,TGTGCCAGCAGCTTGGCCGGGTACGAAGGGGGAACTGAGACCCAGTACTTC,CASSLAGYEGGTETQYF
-,TRBD1,TRBJ2-7,TRBV6-1,TGTGCCAGCAGTCATTACACCGGGACAGCCTACGAGCAGTACTTC,CASSHYTGTAYEQYF
-,TRBD2,TRBJ2-7,TRBV6-5,TGTGCCAGCAGGATTTCCGACCGGGGAGGGTACGAGCAGTACTTC,CASRISDRGGYEQYF
-,-,TRBJ1-5,TRBV5-8,TGTGCCAGCAGCTTATCTCCCGGACGTCCCCGTTATCAGCCCCAGCATTTT,CASSLSPGRPRYQPQHF
-,-,TRBJ2-7,TRBV2,TGTGCCAGCCTAGAGGGCGGCTCCTACGAGCAGTACTTC,CASLEGGSYEQYF
-,-,TRBJ1-5,TRBV5-1,TGCGCCAGCAGCTTGGGTGGCAGGGGTATTGAGCCCCAGCATTTT,CASSLGGRGIEPQHF
once,-,TRBJ2-3,TRBV9,TGTGCCAGCAGCGTTTTGGGGGGCACAGATACGCAGTATTTT,CASSVLGGTDTQYF
-,-,TRBJ1-1,TRBV28,TGTGCCAGCTTACAGGGTGGGTCGGCCACTGAAGCTTTCTTT,CASLQGGSATEAFF
-,-,TRBJ2-3,TRBV5-6,TGTGCCAGCAGCCTGTCAGTACACACAGATACGCAGTATTTT,CASSLSVHTDTQYF
-,-,TRBJ2-3,TRBV27,TGTGCCAGCAGTTCGGACTCCAGCACAGATACGCAGTATTTT,CASSSDSSTDTQYF
few,TRBD1,TRBJ2-5,TRBV30,TGTGCCTGGAGTAAGCTAGGGGGCTCGGAGACCCAGTACTTC,CAWSKLGGSETQYF
-,-,TRBJ1-6,TRBV6-6,TGTGCCAGCAGGAATTTTGCCTATAATTCACCCCTCCACTTT,CASRNFAYNSPLHF
-,TRBD2,TRBJ2-2,TRBV7-9,TGTGCCAGCAGACTAGCGGGGGGGAACACCGGGGAGCTGTTTTTT,CASRLAGGNTGELFF
-,-,TRBJ1-2,TRBV7-3,TGTGCCAGCAGCTTAGAGGGGACCTATGGCTACACCTTC,CASSLEGTYGYTF
-,-,TRBJ1-4,TRBV25-1,TGTGCCAGCAGTGTCAGGGCAACTAATGAAAAACTGTTTTTT,CASSVRATNEKLFF
-,-,TRBJ2-7,TRBV10-3,TGTGCCATCAGTGACAAGAGGATATCCTACGAGCAGTACTTC,CAISDKRISYEQYF
-,-,TRBJ2-7,TRBV11-2,TGTGCCAGCAGCGAACAGGCGGTTTTAGGCGAGCAGTACTTC,CASSEQAVLGEQYF
-,-,TRBJ2-5,TRBV2,TGTGCCAGCAATGGGGGACCCCAAGAGACCCAGTACTTC,CASNGGPQETQYF
-,-,TRBJ1-5,TRBV15,TGTGCCACCAGCAGAGATGTCGGAGGGAGTCAGCCCCAGCATTTT,CATSRDVGGSQPQHF
-,-,TRBJ2-7,TRBV11-2,TGTGCCAGCAGCTTAGTGGAGGGTGTCTCCTACGAGCAGTACTTC,CASSLVEGVSYEQYF
-,-,TRBJ2-7,TRBV7-8,TGTGCCAGCAGCTTAGTTGGGGCCTCCCGCCACGAGCAGTACTTC,CASSLVGASRHEQYF
-,-,TRBJ1-6,TRBV4-2,TGTGCCAGCAGCCAAGGGAGGGAAAGTGGTTCACCCCTCCACTTT,CASSQGRESGSPLHF
-,TRBD1,TRBJ1-2,TRBV9,TGTGCCAGCAGCCCACCGGACAGGATCGATGGCTACACCTTC,CASSPPDRIDGYTF
-,-,TRBJ2-1,TRBV28,TGTGCCAGCAATTATTCCCCCGTTGGGCAAAGATTCTACAATGAGCAGTTCTTC,CASNYSPVGQRFYNEQFF
-,-,TRBJ2-5,TRBV7-9,TGTGCCAGCAGCCAGTGGACAGAGAAAGAGACCCAGTACTTC,CASSQWTEKETQYF
once,-,TRBJ2-3,TRBV6-5,TGTGCCATAAGGAGGTCCCACAACACAGATACGCAGTATTTT,CAIRRSHNTDTQYF
-,-,TRBJ2-6,TRBV19,TGTGCCAGTAGTTCAACCGGGGCCTCTGGGGCCAACGTCCTGACTTTC,CASSSTGASGANVLTF
-,-,TRBJ2-2,TRBV5-6,TGTGCCAGCAGCTTGGCTGGAGTCGGGGAGCTGTTTTTT,CASSLAGVGELFF
-,-,TRBJ1-2,TRBV6-5,TGTGCCAGCAGTCACCGGGACACGATGGGCTACACCTTC,CASSHRDTMGYTF
once,-,TRBJ1-3,TRBV6-6,TGTGCCAGCAGTTACGTAATGAATAAGGCTGGAAACACCATATATTTT,CASSYVMNKAGNTIYF
-,TRBD1,TRBJ2-1,TRBV18,TGTGCCAGCTCACCACCCGTTGGACAGGGGGCGAACAATGAGCAGTTCTTC,CASSPPVGQGANNEQFF
-,-,TRBJ2-5,TRBV5-1,TGCGCCAGCTGCGTTCCCGGGACCCAAGAGACCCAGTACTTC,CASCVPGTQETQYF
once,-,TRBJ1-2,TRBV28,TGTGCCAGCAGTGGGGGAAGGGGGTATGCTGGCTACACCTTC,CASSGGRGYAGYTF
-,-,TRBJ2-4,TRBV19,TGTGCCAGTAGTACCAATTCCGGGTCCTACATTCAGTACTTC,CASSTNSGSYIQYF
-,-,TRBJ2-6,TRBV30,TGTGCCTGGAGTGTAGGGAGCTCTGGGGCCAACGTCCTGACTTTC,CAWSVGSSGANVLTF
-,-,TRBJ2-3,TRBV11-2,TGTGCCAGCAGCTTCCAGGCCCTTTGGGCAGATACGCAGTATTTT,CASSFQALWADTQYF